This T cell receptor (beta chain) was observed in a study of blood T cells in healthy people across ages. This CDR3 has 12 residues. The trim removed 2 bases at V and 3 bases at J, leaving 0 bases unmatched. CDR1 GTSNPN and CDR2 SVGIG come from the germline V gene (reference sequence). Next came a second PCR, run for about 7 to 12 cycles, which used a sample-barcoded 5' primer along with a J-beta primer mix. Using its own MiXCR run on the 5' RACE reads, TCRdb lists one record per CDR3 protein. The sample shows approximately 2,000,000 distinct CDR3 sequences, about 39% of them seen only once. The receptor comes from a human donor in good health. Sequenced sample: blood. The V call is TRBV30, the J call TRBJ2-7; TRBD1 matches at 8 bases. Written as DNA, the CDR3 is TGTGCCTGGAGTACAGGGGGCTACGAGCAGTACTTC. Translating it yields CAWSTGGYEQYF.